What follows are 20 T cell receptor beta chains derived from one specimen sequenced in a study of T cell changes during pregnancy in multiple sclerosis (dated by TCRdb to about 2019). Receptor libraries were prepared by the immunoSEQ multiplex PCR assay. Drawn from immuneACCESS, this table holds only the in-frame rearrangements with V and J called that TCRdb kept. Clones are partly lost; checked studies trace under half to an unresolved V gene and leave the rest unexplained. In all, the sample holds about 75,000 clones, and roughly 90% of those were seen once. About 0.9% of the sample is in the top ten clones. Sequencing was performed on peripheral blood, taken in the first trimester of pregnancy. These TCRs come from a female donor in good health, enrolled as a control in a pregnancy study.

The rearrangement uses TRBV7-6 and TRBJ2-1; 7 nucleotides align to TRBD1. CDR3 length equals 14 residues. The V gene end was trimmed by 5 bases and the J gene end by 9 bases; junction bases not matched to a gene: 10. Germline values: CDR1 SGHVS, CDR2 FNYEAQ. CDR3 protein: CASSILTGVAEQFF. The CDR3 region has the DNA TGTGCCAGCAGCATACTAACAGGGGTGGCTGAGCAGTTCTTC.

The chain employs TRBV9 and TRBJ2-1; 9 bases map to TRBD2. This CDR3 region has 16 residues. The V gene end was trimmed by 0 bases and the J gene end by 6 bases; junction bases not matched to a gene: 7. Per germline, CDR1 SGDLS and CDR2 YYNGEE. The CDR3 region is CASSVVSSGVGNEQFF. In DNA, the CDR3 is TGTGCCAGCAGCGTAGTCTCTAGCGGGGTTGGCAATGAGCAGTTCTTC.

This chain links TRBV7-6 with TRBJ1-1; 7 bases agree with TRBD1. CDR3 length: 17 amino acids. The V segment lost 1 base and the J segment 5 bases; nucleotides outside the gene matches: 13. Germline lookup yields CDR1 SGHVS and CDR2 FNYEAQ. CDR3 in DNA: TGTGCCAGCAGCTTAGATCGTGGAGGTCAGGGGGGTACTGAAGCTTTCTTT. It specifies CASSLDRGGQGGTEAFF.

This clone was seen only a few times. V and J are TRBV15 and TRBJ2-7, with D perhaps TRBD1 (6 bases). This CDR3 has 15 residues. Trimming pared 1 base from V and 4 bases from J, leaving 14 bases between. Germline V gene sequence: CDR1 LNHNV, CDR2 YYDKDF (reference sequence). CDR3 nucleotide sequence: TGTGCCACCAGCAGAGGTGCAGGGGAAACTTACGAGCAGTACTTC. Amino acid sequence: CATSRGAGETYEQYF.

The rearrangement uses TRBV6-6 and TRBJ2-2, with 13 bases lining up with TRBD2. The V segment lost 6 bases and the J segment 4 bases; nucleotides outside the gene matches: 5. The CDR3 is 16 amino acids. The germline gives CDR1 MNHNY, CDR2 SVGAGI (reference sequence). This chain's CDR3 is CASSSRTSGSTGELFF. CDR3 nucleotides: TGTGCCAGCAGCTCCCGGACTAGCGGGAGCACCGGGGAGCTGTTTTTT.

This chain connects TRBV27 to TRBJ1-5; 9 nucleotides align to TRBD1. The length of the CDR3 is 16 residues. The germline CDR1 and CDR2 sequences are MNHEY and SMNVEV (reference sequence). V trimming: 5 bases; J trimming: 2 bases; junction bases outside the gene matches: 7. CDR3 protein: CASSPGTGRGNQPQHF. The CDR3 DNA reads TGTGCCAGCAGTCCCGGGACAGGGAGGGGCAATCAGCCCCAGCATTTT.

The CDR3 protein is CASSTGLAGEQFF. The CDR3 DNA follows: TGTGCCAGCAGTACCGGACTAGCCGGTGAGCAGTTCTTC. The genes are TRBV6-6 and TRBJ2-1, with 8 bases matching TRBD2. V shed 5 bases, J shed 9 bases, and the junction held 6 bases outside the gene matches. CDR3 size: 13 residues. Germline CDR1 reads MNHNY; CDR2 reads SVGAGI (reference sequence).

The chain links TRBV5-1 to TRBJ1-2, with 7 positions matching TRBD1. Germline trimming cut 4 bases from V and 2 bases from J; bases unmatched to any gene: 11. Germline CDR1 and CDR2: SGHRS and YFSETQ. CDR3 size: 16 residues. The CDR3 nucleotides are TGCGCCAGCAGCGATCGTGACAGGGATTCAAACTATGGCTACACCTTC. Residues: CASSDRDRDSNYGYTF.

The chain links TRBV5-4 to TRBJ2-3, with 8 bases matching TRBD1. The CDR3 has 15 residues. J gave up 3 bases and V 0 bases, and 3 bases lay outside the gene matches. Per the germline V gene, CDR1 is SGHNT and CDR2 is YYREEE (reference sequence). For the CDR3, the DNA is TGTGCCAGCAGCTTGGAGCGACAGGGGACAGATACGCAGTATTTT. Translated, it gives CASSLERQGTDTQYF.

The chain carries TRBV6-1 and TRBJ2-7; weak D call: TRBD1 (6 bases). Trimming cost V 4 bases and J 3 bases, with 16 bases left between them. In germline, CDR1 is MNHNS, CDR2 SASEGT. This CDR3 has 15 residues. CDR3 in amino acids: CASSGEGDTNYEQYF. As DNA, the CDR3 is TGTGCCAGCAGTGGAGAGGGGGACACAAACTACGAGCAGTACTTC.

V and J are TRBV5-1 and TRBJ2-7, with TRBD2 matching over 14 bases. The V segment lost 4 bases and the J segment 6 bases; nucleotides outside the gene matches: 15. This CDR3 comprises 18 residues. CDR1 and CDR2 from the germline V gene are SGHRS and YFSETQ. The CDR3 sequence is CASSSSGLAGGSLSEQYF. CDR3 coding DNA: TGCGCCAGCAGCAGTTCCGGACTAGCGGGGGGAAGTTTGAGCGAGCAGTACTTC.

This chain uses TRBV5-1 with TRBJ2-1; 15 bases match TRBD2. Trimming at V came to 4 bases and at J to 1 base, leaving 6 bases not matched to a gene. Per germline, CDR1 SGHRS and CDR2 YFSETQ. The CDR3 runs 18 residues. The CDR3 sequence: CASSPRTSGGASYNEQFF. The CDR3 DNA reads TGCGCCAGCAGCCCAAGGACTAGCGGGGGGGCATCCTACAATGAGCAGTTCTTC.

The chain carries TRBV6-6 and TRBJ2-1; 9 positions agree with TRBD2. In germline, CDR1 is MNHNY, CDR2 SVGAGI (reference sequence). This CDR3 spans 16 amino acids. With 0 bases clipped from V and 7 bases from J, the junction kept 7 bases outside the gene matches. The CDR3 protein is CASSYSGGGASNEQFF. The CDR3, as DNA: TGTGCCAGCAGTTACTCTGGCGGGGGGGCCAGTAATGAGCAGTTCTTC.

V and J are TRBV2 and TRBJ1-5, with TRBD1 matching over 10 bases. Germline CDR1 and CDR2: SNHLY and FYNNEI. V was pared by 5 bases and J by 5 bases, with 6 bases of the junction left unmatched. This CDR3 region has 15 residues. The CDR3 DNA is TGTGCCAGCAGTCGGGACAGGGGTTTGTATCAGCCCCAGCATTTT. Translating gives CASSRDRGLYQPQHF.

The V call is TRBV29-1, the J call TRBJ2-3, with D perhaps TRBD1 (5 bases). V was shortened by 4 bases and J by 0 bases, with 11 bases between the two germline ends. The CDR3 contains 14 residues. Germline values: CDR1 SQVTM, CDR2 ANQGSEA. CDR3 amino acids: CSVGPRGSTDTQYF. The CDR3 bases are TGCAGCGTTGGCCCAAGGGGAAGCACAGATACGCAGTATTTT.

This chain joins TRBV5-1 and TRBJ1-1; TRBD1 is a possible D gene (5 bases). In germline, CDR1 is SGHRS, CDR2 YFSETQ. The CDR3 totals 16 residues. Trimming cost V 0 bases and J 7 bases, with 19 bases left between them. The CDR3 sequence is CASSLVQGLGGHEAFF. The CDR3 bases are TGCGCCAGCAGCTTGGTCCAGGGACTTGGAGGCCATGAAGCTTTCTTT.

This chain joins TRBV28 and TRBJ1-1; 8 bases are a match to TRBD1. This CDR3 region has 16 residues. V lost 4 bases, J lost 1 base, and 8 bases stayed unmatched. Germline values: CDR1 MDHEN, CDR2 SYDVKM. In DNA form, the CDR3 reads TGTGCCAGCAGTTCTCTCCACAGGGGGACGAACACTGAAGCTTTCTTT. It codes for CASSSLHRGTNTEAFF.

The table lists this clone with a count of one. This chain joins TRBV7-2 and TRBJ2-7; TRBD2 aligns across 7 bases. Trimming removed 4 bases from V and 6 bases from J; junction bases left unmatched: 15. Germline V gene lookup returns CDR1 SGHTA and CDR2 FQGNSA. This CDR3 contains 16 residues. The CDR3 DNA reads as TGTGCCAGCAGCTCTCAGACTACCGCGGGAGATCCCGAGCAGTACTTC. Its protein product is CASSSQTTAGDPEQYF.

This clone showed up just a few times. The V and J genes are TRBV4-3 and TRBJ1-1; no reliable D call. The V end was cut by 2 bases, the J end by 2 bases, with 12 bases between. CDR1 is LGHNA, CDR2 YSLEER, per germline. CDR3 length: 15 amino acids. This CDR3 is CASSQYAQLNTEAFF. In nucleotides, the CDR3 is TGCGCCAGCAGCCAATACGCACAGCTTAACACTGAAGCTTTCTTT.

In nucleotides, the CDR3 is TGTGCCAGCAGCTTAGGGGCCACAGGAAACACCATATATTTT. Translation gives CASSLGATGNTIYF. The genes are TRBV7-6 and TRBJ1-3; D gene unclear. Trimming removed 1 base from V and 4 bases from J, with 8 bases in between. Per germline, CDR1 SGHVS and CDR2 FNYEAQ. This CDR3 is 14 amino acids long.